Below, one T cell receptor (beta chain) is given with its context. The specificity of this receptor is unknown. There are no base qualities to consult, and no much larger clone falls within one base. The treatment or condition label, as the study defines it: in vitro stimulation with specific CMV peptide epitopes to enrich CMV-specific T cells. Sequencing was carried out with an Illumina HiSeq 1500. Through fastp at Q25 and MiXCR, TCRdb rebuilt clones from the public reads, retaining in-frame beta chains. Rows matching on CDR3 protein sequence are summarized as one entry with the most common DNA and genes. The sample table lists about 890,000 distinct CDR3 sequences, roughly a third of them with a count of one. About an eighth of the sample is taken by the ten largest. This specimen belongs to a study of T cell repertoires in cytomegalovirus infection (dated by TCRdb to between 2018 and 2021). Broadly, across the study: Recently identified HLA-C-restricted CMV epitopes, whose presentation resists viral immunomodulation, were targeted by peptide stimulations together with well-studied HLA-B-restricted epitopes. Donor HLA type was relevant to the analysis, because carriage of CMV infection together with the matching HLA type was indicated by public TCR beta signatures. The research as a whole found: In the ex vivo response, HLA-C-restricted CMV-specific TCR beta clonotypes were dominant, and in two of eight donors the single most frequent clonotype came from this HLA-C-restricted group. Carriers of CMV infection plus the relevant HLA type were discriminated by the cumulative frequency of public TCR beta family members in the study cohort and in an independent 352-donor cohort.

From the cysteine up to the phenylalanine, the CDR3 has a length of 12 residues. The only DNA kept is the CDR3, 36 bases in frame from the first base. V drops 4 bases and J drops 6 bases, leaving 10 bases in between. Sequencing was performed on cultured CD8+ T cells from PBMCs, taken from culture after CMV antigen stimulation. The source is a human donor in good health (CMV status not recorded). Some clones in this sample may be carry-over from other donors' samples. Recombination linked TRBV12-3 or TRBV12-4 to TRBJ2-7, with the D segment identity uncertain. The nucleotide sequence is TGTGCCAGCAGTTGGGCCCGGACCGAGCAGTACTTC. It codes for CASSWARTEQYF.